The 18 T cell receptor beta chains below come from one sample, sequenced in a study of graft-versus-host responses after intestinal transplantation (dated by TCRdb to about 2021). Intraepithelial and lamina propria lymphocytes were isolated from graft specimens using dithiothreitol, EDTA incubations and collagenase D digestion. Library preparation was by the immunoSEQ multiplex PCR assay. What TCRdb holds here is the immuneACCESS table cut down to in-frame rearrangements. Part of the clones is not present; checked against another copy, under half of the missing clones reflect an unresolved V gene, and the others are unexplained. This sample comprises 22,000 or so clones, around 80% of them detected only once. The leading ten clones occupy 3% of the sample. This specimen was ileum tissue, taken 12 days after intestinal transplant. The receptors were sampled from a human patient who received an intestinal transplant, so some T cells may come from the graft donor.

The chain joins TRBV21-1 to TRBJ1-2. TRBV21-1 is designated a pseudogene. This CDR3 spans 13 amino acids. The CDR3 loop reads CASSKPIASGYTF. DNA for the CDR3: TGTGCCAGCAGCAAACCGATAGCGTCTGGCTACACCTTC.

The gene calls are TRBV5-4 and TRBJ1-6; TRBD1 aligns across 11 bases. The ends lost 0 bases at V and 8 bases at J; junction bases unmatched: 4. Germline CDR1 reads SGHNT; CDR2 reads YYREEE (reference sequence). The CDR3 is made up of 16 amino acids. The CDR3 coding sequence is TGTGCCAGCAGCTTGGGGGGGACAGGGGGAGATTCACCCCTCCACTTT. Its translation: CASSLGGTGGDSPLHF.

J is TRBJ2-2 and V is TRBV2; D perhaps matches TRBD1 (5 bases). The CDR3 consists of 15 residues. Germline V gives CDR1 SNHLY, CDR2 FYNNEI. Trimming cost V 8 bases and J 0 bases, with 13 bases left between them. CDR3 nucleotide sequence: TGTGCCAGCCTAAAGGGGCACGCGAACACCGGGGAGCTGTTTTTT. Its protein is CASLKGHANTGELFF.

The CDR3 DNA follows: TGTGCCAGTAGTATGGACTTCACCGGGAACTATGGCTACACCTTC. It specifies CASSMDFTGNYGYTF. The V and J genes are TRBV19 and TRBJ1-2; D remains unclear. V dropped 3 bases and J dropped 2 bases, with 13 bases sitting between them. The CDR3 consists of 15 residues. The germline gives CDR1 LNHDA, CDR2 SQIVND (reference sequence).

This rearrangement joins TRBV2 to TRBJ1-5; 7 bases fit TRBD1. In germline, CDR1 is SNHLY, CDR2 FYNNEI. Germline trimming cut 8 bases from V and 6 bases from J; bases unmatched to any gene: 10. This CDR3 contains 14 residues. The CDR3 nucleotides read TGTGCCAGCGGGGAACAGGGGTCGGTTCAGCCCCAGCATTTT. Protein product: CASGEQGSVQPQHF.

This clone was seen a single time. The chain employs TRBV7-2 and TRBJ2-7, with 7 bases fitting TRBD2. The CDR3 is 15 amino acids. Unmatched junction bases numbered 5, after V lost 3 bases and J lost 0 bases. Germline CDR1 and CDR2: SGHTA and FQGNSA. CDR3 nucleotides: TGTGCCAGCAGCTTTAGCGGGCCAAGCTCCTACGAGCAGTACTTC. It specifies CASSFSGPSSYEQYF.

The rearrangement joins TRBV19 to TRBJ1-1; TRBD1 is a possible D gene (5 bases). V lost 3 bases and J 1 base, leaving 12 bases between the germline ends. There are 15 residues in the CDR3. Germline lookup yields CDR1 LNHDA and CDR2 SQIVND (reference sequence). The CDR3 here is CASSIGAGWNTEAFF. CDR3 in DNA: TGTGCCAGTAGTATTGGGGCAGGGTGGAACACTGAAGCTTTCTTT.

A few counts support this clone. The chain has TRBV6-1 and TRBJ1-2; 7 bases are a match to TRBD1. This CDR3 has 15 amino acids. CDR1 and CDR2 from the germline V gene are MNHNS and SASEGT. After removal of 0 bases from V and 8 bases from J, the junction contained 9 bases not matched to a gene. The CDR3 loop is CASSEARTGLWGYTF. The DNA of the CDR3 is TGTGCCAGCAGTGAAGCTCGGACAGGACTTTGGGGCTACACCTTC.

In this sample, this clone turned up a few times. The chain links TRBV19 to TRBJ2-3, with D perhaps matching TRBD2 (6 bases). Germline V gene lookup returns CDR1 LNHDA and CDR2 SQIVND (reference sequence). This CDR3 contains 12 residues. Trimming stripped 2 bases from V and 8 bases from J, with 8 bases between. CDR3: CASSIWRGTQYF. CDR3 in DNA: TGTGCCAGTAGTATATGGAGGGGTACGCAGTATTTT.

V is TRBV6-6 and J is TRBJ2-2, with D maybe TRBD2 (6 bases). CDR1 and CDR2 from the germline V gene are MNHNY and SVGAGI (reference sequence). This CDR3 has 16 residues. Trimming pared 4 bases from V and 4 bases from J, leaving 16 bases between. CDR3 coding DNA: TGTGCCAGCAGTTCCCGTGGTGGAGGGCGCACCGGGGAGCTGTTTTTT. This encodes CASSSRGGGRTGELFF.

This rearrangement joins TRBV6-1 to TRBJ1-5; 7 nucleotides agree with TRBD1. Trimming removed 6 bases from V and 3 bases from J; junction bases left unmatched: 8. Germline values: CDR1 MNHNS, CDR2 SASEGT. CDR3 length: 15 amino acids. The CDR3 reads CASRPHGQDNQPQHF. As DNA, the CDR3 is TGTGCCAGCAGGCCCCACGGACAGGACAATCAGCCCCAGCATTTT.

The chain combines TRBV14 with TRBJ1-1; no reliable D call. Germline V gives CDR1 SGHDN, CDR2 FVKESK. This CDR3 is built from 13 residues. V was trimmed by 1 base and J by 3 bases, leaving 6 bases between them. The CDR3 here is CASSQAVYTEAFF. For the CDR3, the DNA is TGTGCCAGCAGCCAAGCCGTATACACTGAAGCTTTCTTT.

This chain connects TRBV10-1 to TRBJ1-5; maybe TRBD1 (5 bases). V was cut by 7 bases and J by 3 bases, with 19 bases left in between. The CDR3 contains 16 residues. Germline assignment: CDR1 WNHNN and CDR2 SYGVQD (reference sequence). For the CDR3, the DNA is TGCGCCAGCACCGCGGTGGGGGGGATAGCCAATCAGCCCCAGCATTTT. Residues: CASTAVGGIANQPQHF.

This clone was detected a few times. The chain carries TRBV15 and TRBJ2-3, with TRBD1 identical over 7 bases. V lost 3 bases and J lost 14; bases outside the gene matches: 8. Germline CDR1 is LNHNV and CDR2 is YYDKDF (reference sequence). CDR3 length: 12 amino acids. The CDR3 sequence is CATSSYPGTAYF. For the CDR3, the DNA is TGTGCCACCAGCAGCTATCCCGGGACAGCGTATTTT.

Within the sample, this clone is medium-sized. This chain uses TRBV30 with TRBJ2-3; TRBD2 is a possible D gene (6 bases). Germline assignment: CDR1 GTSNPN and CDR2 SVGIG (reference sequence). This CDR3 is 13 amino acids long. Trimming took off 7 bases at V and 5 bases at J, with 16 bases between the two ends. The CDR3 is CAFRGLAEDTQYF. The CDR3 nucleotides are TGTGCCTTTAGGGGACTGGCCGAAGATACGCAGTATTTT.

This rearrangement joins TRBV6-5 to TRBJ1-1; 7 bases are shared with TRBD1. CDR3 length equals 14 residues. The V gene's germline CDR1 is MNHEY and CDR2 SVGAGI. V lost 6 bases to trimming and J lost 4 bases; unmatched junction nucleotides: 8. The CDR3 DNA follows: TGTGCCAGCAGACTTGGACAGGACGGCACTGAAGCTTTCTTT. Translating it yields CASRLGQDGTEAFF.

The sample holds one count of this clone. The chain combines TRBV27 with TRBJ2-1, with 12 positions matching TRBD1. The CDR3 runs 15 residues. CDR1 is MNHEY and CDR2 is SMNVEV in the germline V gene (reference sequence). Trimming at V came to 2 bases and at J to 10 bases, leaving 6 bases not matched to a gene. The CDR3 nucleotides read TGTGCCAGCAGTTTAGGGACAGGGGGCTTTGGGGAGCAGTTCTTC. This translates into CASSLGTGGFGEQFF.

This chain links TRBV5-4 with TRBJ1-5; D is unresolved. The CDR3 consists of 13 residues. V was shortened by 9 bases and J by 4 bases, with 14 bases between the two germline ends. Germline V lookup: CDR1 SGHNT, CDR2 YYREEE (reference sequence). The CDR3 DNA sequence: TGTGCCACCTCGTGGGAGGGTAATCAGCCCCAGCATTTT. This translates into CATSWEGNQPQHF.